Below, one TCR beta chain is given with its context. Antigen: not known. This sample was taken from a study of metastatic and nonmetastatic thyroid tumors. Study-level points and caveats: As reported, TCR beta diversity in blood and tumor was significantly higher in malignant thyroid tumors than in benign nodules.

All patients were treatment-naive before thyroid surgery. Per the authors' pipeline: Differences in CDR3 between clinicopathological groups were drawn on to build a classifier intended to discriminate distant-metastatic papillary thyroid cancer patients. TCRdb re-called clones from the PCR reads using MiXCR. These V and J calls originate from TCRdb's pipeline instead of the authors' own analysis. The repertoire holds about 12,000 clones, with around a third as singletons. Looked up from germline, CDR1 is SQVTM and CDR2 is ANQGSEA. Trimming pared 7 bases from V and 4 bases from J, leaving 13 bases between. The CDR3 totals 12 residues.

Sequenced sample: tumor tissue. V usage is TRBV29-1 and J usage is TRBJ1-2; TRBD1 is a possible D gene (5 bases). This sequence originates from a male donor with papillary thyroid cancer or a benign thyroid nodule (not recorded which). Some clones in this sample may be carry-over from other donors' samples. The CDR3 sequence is CSARDGGYGYTF. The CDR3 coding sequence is TGCAGCGCCCGGGACGGAGGCTATGGCTACACCTTC. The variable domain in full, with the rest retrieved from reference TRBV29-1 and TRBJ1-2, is SAVISQKPSRDICQRGTSLTIQCQVDSQVTMMFWYRQQPGQSLTLIATANQGSEATYESGFVIDKFPISRPNLTFSTLTVSNMSPEDSSIYLCSARDGGYGYTFGSGTRLTVV.